Following are 10 T cell receptor beta chains from one sample sequenced in a study of OX40 agonist ivuxolimab in advanced cancers. Clones were sequenced by immunoSEQ multiplex PCR, and TCRdb holds only the in-frame ones, with some missing. The sample includes about 84,000 clones, 85% to 90% seen only once; the top ten take 0.2% to 0.25%. Specimen: CD4+ or CD8+ T cells sorted from blood, collected in a trial of the OX40 agonist ivuxolimab. The receptor set was obtained from an adult with an advanced solid tumor such as melanoma, head and neck, liver or kidney cancer.

V gene TRBV7-8 combines with J gene TRBJ1-2, with a possible D match to TRBD1 (6 bases). CDR1 SGHVS and CDR2 FQNEAQ come from the germline V gene. With 0 bases removed from V and 6 bases from J, the gap between germline ends came to 8 bases. The CDR3 spans 13 residues. CDR3 residues: CASSLARQDGYTF. The CDR3, as DNA: TGTGCCAGCAGCTTAGCACGACAGGATGGCTACACCTTC.

The genes are TRBV7-8 and TRBJ1-1; D not certain. Germline V gene sequence: CDR1 SGHVS, CDR2 FQNEAQ. The CDR3 consists of 13 residues. Deletions cut 5 bases from V and 0 bases from J, with 7 bases between. Here the CDR3 DNA reads TGTGCCAGCAGCATAACAGTGAACACTGAAGCTTTCTTT. Translating gives CASSITVNTEAFF. Together with reference TRBV7-8 and TRBJ1-1, the CDR3 gives the full variable domain: GAGVSQSPRYKVAKRGQDVALRCDPISGHVSLFWYQQALGQGPEFLTYFQNEAQLDKSGLPSDRFFAERPEGSVSTLKIQRTQQEDSAVYLCASSITVNTEAFFGQGTRLTVV.

The chain couples TRBV5-4 to TRBJ1-2; 9 bases map to TRBD1. Germline loops: CDR1 SGHNT, CDR2 YYREEE (reference sequence). The V and J ends lost 4 bases and 1 base, in that order; junction bases with no gene match: 2. There are 14 residues in the CDR3. The CDR3 reads CASSRDRDNYGYTF. As DNA, the CDR3 is TGTGCCAGCAGCCGGGACAGGGATAACTATGGCTACACCTTC.

V and J are TRBV5-1 and TRBJ2-1; the match to TRBD2 covers 10 bases. Germline values: CDR1 SGHRS, CDR2 YFSETQ. The CDR3 is made up of 15 amino acids. Trimming took 2 bases from V and 5 from J; bases not matched to a gene: 4. For the CDR3, the DNA is TGCGCCAGCAGCTTCTTAGCGGGGGGAAACAATGAGCAGTTCTTC. Translating gives CASSFLAGGNNEQFF.

The chain joins TRBV19 to TRBJ1-2; 8 positions match TRBD1. Losses at the gene ends were 7 bases for V and 7 bases for J; bases not matched to a gene: 14. CDR1 is LNHDA, CDR2 SQIVND, per germline (reference sequence). CDR3 length: 15 amino acids. The DNA of the CDR3 is TGTGCCAGTAACGATGGGGCAGGGGGCGCCGGTGGCTACACCTTC. It codes for CASNDGAGGAGGYTF.

The chain is built from TRBV5-4 and TRBJ2-3; 9 nucleotides line up with TRBD1. CDR3 length equals 16 residues. The germline CDR1 and CDR2 sequences are SGHNT and YYREEE (reference sequence). The J segment lost 3 bases and the V segment lost 4 bases, leaving 9 bases of the junction unmatched. This CDR3 reads CASSEKRDRVTDTQYF. The CDR3 DNA reads as TGTGCCAGCAGCGAAAAACGGGACAGGGTGACAGATACGCAGTATTTT.

This chain links TRBV5-1 with TRBJ2-5, with D tentatively TRBD2 (6 bases). CDR3 size: 14 residues. The V end lost 7 bases, the J end lost 4 bases, and 17 bases lay between the germline ends. CDR1 is SGHRS and CDR2 is YFSETQ in the germline V gene. CDR3 DNA sequence: TGCGCCAGCCGGAGGGCCAGCCGGGCAGAGACCCAGTACTTC. Amino acids: CASRRASRAETQYF.

The rearrangement uses TRBV5-1 and TRBJ2-1; D not resolved. This CDR3 region has 12 residues. The germline V and J ends were trimmed by 6 bases and 6 bases, with 10 bases remaining between them. Per the germline V gene, CDR1 is SGHRS and CDR2 is YFSETQ. CDR3 DNA sequence: TGCGCCAGCACCGGGTCCCTCAATGAGCAGTTCTTC. This translates into CASTGSLNEQFF.

The gene calls are TRBV9 and TRBJ2-3; D gene unclear. This CDR3 has 14 amino acids. V lost 0 bases to trimming and J lost 2 bases, with 7 bases between them. Germline V gene sequence: CDR1 SGDLS, CDR2 YYNGEE. The CDR3 is CASSVGVTTDTQYF. CDR3 nucleotides: TGTGCCAGCAGCGTAGGAGTTACCACAGATACGCAGTATTTT.

This clone was seen a single time. This chain uses TRBV2 with TRBJ1-5; D gene uncertain. The CDR3 consists of 15 residues. V lost 2 bases and J lost 2, with 10 bases in between. Per the germline V gene, CDR1 is SNHLY and CDR2 is FYNNEI. The CDR3 DNA reads as TGTGCCAGCAGTGAACAGTCAAGGGGCAATCAGCCCCAGCATTTT. Translation gives CASSEQSRGNQPQHF.